The 10 T cell receptor beta chains listed next were all sequenced from one sample in a study of T-cell memory formation after mild COVID-19. TCRdb called the 5' RACE reads again in MiXCR, with one record for every CDR3 protein. The data show around 390,000 distinct CDR3 sequences, with roughly 15% seen just once and about 22% held by the top ten. Material: PBMCs or a T cell subset sorted from them (not recorded which). These receptors came from a man in his late teens or twenties who had mild COVID-19 (a few samples of this study predate the infection). Cell type and time point are not known.

The V gene is TRBV3-1, the J gene TRBJ2-3; D remains ambiguous. CDR3 length equals 16 residues. Germline V lookup: CDR1 LGHDT, CDR2 YNNKEL (reference sequence). Trimming took off 0 bases at V and 2 bases at J, with 12 bases between the two ends. The CDR3 nucleotides read TGTGCCAGCAGCCAAGATCTTCGGAAACCCACAGATACGCAGTATTTT. Amino acid sequence: CASSQDLRKPTDTQYF.

This clonotype appeared a few times. CDR3 DNA sequence: TGCGCCAGCGTGAACAGGGATAATGAAAAACTGTTTTTT. It encodes CASVNRDNEKLFF. The J gene is TRBJ1-4, the V gene TRBV5-1; D might be TRBD1 (6 bases). V dropped 7 bases and J dropped 4 bases, with 11 bases sitting between them. Germline loops: CDR1 SGHRS, CDR2 YFSETQ. CDR3 length: 13 residues.

This clonotype was seen only a few times. The chain joins TRBV7-9 to TRBJ1-2; perhaps TRBD1 as D (5 bases). Germline CDR1 reads SEHNR; CDR2 reads FQNEAQ (reference sequence). CDR3 size: 14 residues. V dropped 5 bases and J dropped 0 bases, with 10 bases sitting between them. The CDR3 protein is CASSPPGTNYGYTF. DNA for the CDR3: TGTGCCAGCAGCCCCCCAGGGACTAACTATGGCTACACCTTC.

This clonotype has just a few counts. The J gene is TRBJ1-2, the V gene TRBV4-3; D may be TRBD1 (6 bases). Per the germline V gene, CDR1 is LGHNA and CDR2 is YSLEER. Between the trimmed V and J ends, which lost 2 bases and 8 bases, there was a span of 18 bases. The CDR3 has 15 amino acids. The CDR3 DNA sequence: TGCGCCAGCAGCCAATACGTCAAGGGGGGATACGGCTACACCTTC. Amino acids: CASSQYVKGGYGYTF.

This clonotype showed up just a few times. The chain uses TRBV11-2 and TRBJ2-7, with no clear D. Trimming removed 1 base at V and 3 bases at J, with 13 bases between. Germline V gives CDR1 SGHAT, CDR2 FQNNGV. This CDR3 contains 15 residues. The CDR3 reads CASSLGRHTLYEQYF. Here the CDR3 DNA reads TGTGCCAGCAGCTTAGGGCGTCACACCCTCTACGAGCAGTACTTC.

V usage is TRBV27 and J usage is TRBJ1-3; D unclear. Deletions cut 3 bases from V and 1 base from J, with 19 bases between. Germline V gene sequence: CDR1 MNHEY, CDR2 SMNVEV (reference sequence). The CDR3 has 18 amino acids. The CDR3 loop is CASSFISQHLLSGNTIYF. For the CDR3, the DNA is TGTGCCAGCAGTTTCATCTCCCAACACCTGCTTTCTGGAAACACCATATATTTT.

The V gene is TRBV20-1, the J gene TRBJ1-4; D uncertain. This CDR3 has 13 amino acids. The germline CDR1 and CDR2 sequences are DFQATT and SNEGSKA (reference sequence). Here the CDR3 DNA reads TGCAGCGGCTCGGCGTCAACTAATGAAAAACTGTTTTTT. The encoded protein is CSGSASTNEKLFF.

The rearrangement joins TRBV7-2 to TRBJ2-5; TRBD2 matches at 16 bases. Unmatched junction bases numbered 12, after V lost 5 bases and J lost 6 bases. The germline V gene has CDR1 SGHTA and CDR2 FQGNSA. This CDR3 spans 18 amino acids. The CDR3 nucleotides read TGTGCCAGCAGCGGTCACTCCGGGACTAGCGGGGGGGCGCAGACCCAGTACTTC. This translates into CASSGHSGTSGGAQTQYF.

The rearrangement links TRBV15 to TRBJ2-2; 8 positions agree with TRBD2. In germline, CDR1 is LNHNV, CDR2 YYDKDF (reference sequence). V gave up 0 bases and J gave up 1 base; unmatched junction bases: 1. This CDR3 region has 16 residues. The CDR3 DNA reads TGTGCCACCAGCAGAGATCTAGCGGGGAACACCGGGGAGCTGTTTTTT. It codes for CATSRDLAGNTGELFF. The variable domain in full, completed from reference TRBV15 and TRBJ2-2, reads DAMVIQNPRYQVTQFGKPVTLSCSQTLNHNVMYWYQQKSSQAPKLLFHYYDKDFNNEADTPDNFQSRRPNTSFCFLDIRSPGLGDTAMYLCATSRDLAGNTGELFFGEGSRLTVL.

This clonotype was seen at least ten times. The CDR3 here is CASSLQGDTEAFF. DNA of the CDR3: TGTGCCAGCAGCTTACAGGGGGACACTGAAGCTTTCTTT. V gene TRBV7-3 combines with J gene TRBJ1-1, with 7 bases lining up with TRBD1. Trimming took 2 bases from V and 3 from J; bases not matched to a gene: 0. CDR1 is SGHTA, CDR2 FQGTGA, per germline. The CDR3 consists of 13 residues.